This T cell receptor beta chain was sequenced for a study of blood T cell repertoires in COVID-19. This clone came up once. In the authors' workflow: Reference gene primer amplification gave nucleated cell count estimates. The protocol was immunoSEQ multiplex PCR, while the TCRdb copy is restricted to in-frame clones and leaves out a portion. V and J calls and clone size come straight from that table; D and trimming were deduced from the DNA. The sample includes roughly 200,000 clones, about 80% seen only once; the top ten take 1.5%. The ends lost 0 bases at V and 9 bases at J; junction bases unmatched: 5. Germline CDR1 reads MNHNS; CDR2 reads SASEGT. This CDR3 is built from 17 residues.

Sequencing used peripheral blood. This TCR was recovered from a human donor in a cohort sampled during active COVID-19. This chain links TRBV6-1 with TRBJ2-2; 15 nucleotides match TRBD2. CDR3 loop: CASSEAWTSGRVRELFF. Here the CDR3 DNA reads TGTGCCAGCAGTGAAGCCTGGACTAGCGGGAGGGTGAGGGAGCTGTTTTTT.